This is a list of T cell receptor beta chains from one sample in a study of beta chain features in type 1 diabetes. Assay used: immunoSEQ multiplex PCR; TCRdb lists only in-frame clones, some missing. The sample includes 30,000 to 45,000 clones, almost 65% of them seen just once. The specimen was Tregs from blood. All receptors derive from a young woman in good health. CDR3s include the opening cysteine and the closing phenylalanine or tryptophan. Each record gives: CDR3 protein, CDR3 DNA, J gene, V gene, D gene, clone size. A D gene is named only where the DNA matches it firmly. Size is stated for part of the rows, as once, few or many counts, or as a class when the clone is expanded.

cdr3_aa: CASSTRTGDTQYF
cdr3_nt: TGTGCCAGCAGCACAAGGACGGGGGATACGCAGTATTTT
j_call: TRBJ2-3
v_call: TRBV9
d_call: .
clone_size: .

cdr3_aa: CASSEAFNNAYEQYF
cdr3_nt: TGTGCCAGCAGTGAGGCTTTTAACAATGCCTACGAGCAGTACTTC
j_call: TRBJ2-7
v_call: TRBV6-1
d_call: .
clone_size: few

cdr3_aa: CASSPLAGGSYEQYF
cdr3_nt: TGTGCCAGCAGCCCACTAGCGGGAGGTTCCTACGAGCAGTACTTC
j_call: TRBJ2-7
v_call: TRBV7-9
d_call: TRBD2
clone_size: .

cdr3_aa: CASSYLGTLEAFF
cdr3_nt: TGTGCCAGCAGTTATCTTGGGACTTTGGAGGCTTTCTTT
j_call: TRBJ1-1
v_call: TRBV6-6
d_call: .
clone_size: .

cdr3_aa: CASRLAGTYEQYF
cdr3_nt: TGTGCCAGTAGGTTAGCGGGAACCTACGAGCAGTACTTC
j_call: TRBJ2-7
v_call: TRBV19
d_call: TRBD2
clone_size: .

cdr3_aa: CASSAVLAGVKNEQFF
cdr3_nt: TGTGCCAGCAGCGCCGTCCTAGCGGGAGTGAAAAATGAGCAGTTCTTC
j_call: TRBJ2-1
v_call: TRBV7-2
d_call: TRBD2
clone_size: .

cdr3_aa: CASSTNLGTAYQETQYF
cdr3_nt: TGTGCCAGCAGCACAAACCTGGGGACAGCGTACCAAGAGACCCAGTACTTC
j_call: TRBJ2-5
v_call: TRBV28
d_call: TRBD1
clone_size: few

cdr3_aa: CASRHGLAEHYQETQYF
cdr3_nt: TGTGCCAGCCGGCACGGACTAGCGGAGCACTATCAAGAGACCCAGTACTTC
j_call: TRBJ2-5
v_call: TRBV28
d_call: TRBD2
clone_size: .

cdr3_aa: CASRGTGGYYNEQFF
cdr3_nt: TGTGCCAGCAGGGGGACAGGGGGGTACTACAATGAGCAGTTCTTC
j_call: TRBJ2-1
v_call: TRBV6-5
d_call: TRBD1
clone_size: .

cdr3_aa: CAWRTGGAAANYGYTF
cdr3_nt: TGTGCCTGGCGTACAGGGGGCGCGGCGGCGAACTATGGCTACACCTTC
j_call: TRBJ1-2
v_call: TRBV30
d_call: TRBD1
clone_size: .

cdr3_aa: CASSLVGRVINEQFF
cdr3_nt: TGTGCCAGCAGCTTAGTAGGGAGGGTGATCAATGAGCAGTTCTTC
j_call: TRBJ2-1
v_call: TRBV7-6
d_call: TRBD2
clone_size: .

cdr3_aa: CASSRGEVEQFF
cdr3_nt: TGTGCCAGCAGCCGGGGGGAGGTTGAGCAGTTCTTC
j_call: TRBJ2-1
v_call: TRBV7-9
d_call: TRBD2
clone_size: .

cdr3_aa: CASSFFSVAGVTDTQYF
cdr3_nt: TGTGCCAGCAGCTTCTTCTCGGTAGCGGGAGTAACAGATACGCAGTATTTT
j_call: TRBJ2-3
v_call: TRBV7-2
d_call: TRBD2
clone_size: .

cdr3_aa: CASSISGGNQPQHF
cdr3_nt: TGTGCCAGCAGCATCTCAGGGGGCAATCAGCCCCAGCATTTT
j_call: TRBJ1-5
v_call: TRBV7-2
d_call: .
clone_size: .